A selection of T cell receptor beta chains follows, all from one sample in a study of T cell changes during pregnancy in multiple sclerosis. TCRdb's table, derived via immunoSEQ multiplex PCR, lists solely in-frame clones and lacks some. The sample has tens of thousands of clones; 80% to 90% are singletons. The sequenced sample was peripheral blood, obtained before pregnancy. The receptors shown here come from a female donor with multiple sclerosis, enrolled in a pregnancy study. Each CDR3 is given with its conserved first and last residue. D genes are given only for firm matches. Clone size, where shown, is once, few, many, or a class for clones that have expanded.

>TRBV9|.|.|TRBJ2-2
CASSPEASTGELFF
TGTGCCAGCAGCCCCGAGGCCAGCACCGGGGAGCTGTTTTTT
>TRBV4-3|.|.|TRBJ2-7
CASSQASQGSYEQYF
TGCGCCAGCAGCCAAGCTTCCCAGGGCTCCTACGAGCAGTACTTC
>TRBV12-2|.|.|TRBJ2-1
CASRLVLSGRALCEQFF
TGTGCAAGTCGCTTAGTCCTCAGCGGGAGGGCCTTATGCGAGCAGTTCTTC
>TRBV7-9|TRBD1|.|TRBJ1-5
CASSGDRVQPQHF
TGTGCCAGCAGCGGGGACAGGGTTCAGCCCCAGCATTTT
>TRBV29-1|.|.|TRBJ1-3
CSAGYRHSGNTIYF
TGCAGCGCAGGATACAGGCACTCTGGAAACACCATATATTTT
>TRBV10-3|.|.|TRBJ2-3
CAKAQTSTDTQYF
TGTGCCAAAGCGCAGACTAGCACAGATACGCAGTATTTT
>TRBV5-4|TRBD1|.|TRBJ2-5
CASSLQGALETQYF
TGTGCCAGCAGCTTGCAGGGGGCTTTGGAGACCCAGTACTTC
>TRBV6-5|TRBD1|.|TRBJ2-7
CASQGANYEQYF
TGTGCCAGCCAGGGGGCGAACTACGAGCAGTACTTC
>TRBV27|.|.|TRBJ1-2
CASSLQGNYGYTF
TGTGCCAGCAGTTTACAGGGGAACTATGGCTACACCTTC
>TRBV11-2|.|.|TRBJ1-1
CASSMNTEAFF
TGTGCCAGCTCAATGAACACTGAAGCTTTCTTT
>TRBV27|.|.|TRBJ1-1
CASSLLGSTEAFF
TGTGCCAGCAGTTTATTGGGCAGTACTGAAGCTTTCTTT
>TRBV28|TRBD1|.|TRBJ1-4
CASSLGTGGNEKLFF
TGTGCCAGCAGTTTAGGGACAGGGGGCAACGAAAAACTGTTTTTT
>TRBV4-2|.|.|TRBJ2-5
CASSPEYSGKTQYF
TGTGCCAGCAGCCCAGAGTACAGTGGTAAGACCCAGTACTTC
>TRBV30|.|.|TRBJ2-7
CAWSKGHPEYF
TGTGCCTGGTCCAAGGGACACCCGGAGTACTTC
>TRBV11-2|.|.|TRBJ1-3
CASSLARGNTIYF
TGTGCCAGCAGCTTAGCTCGGGGAAACACCATATATTTT
>TRBV5-1|TRBD2|.|TRBJ2-5
CASKALADQETQYF
TGCGCCAGCAAAGCCCTAGCGGACCAAGAGACCCAGTACTTC
>TRBV5-6|.|.|TRBJ2-3
CASSLGSGSSTDTQYF
TGTGCCAGCAGCTTGGGTTCAGGCTCAAGCACAGATACGCAGTATTTT
>TRBV9|.|.|TRBJ1-2
CASSADPPGGYTF
TGTGCCAGCAGCGCGGACCCGCCGGGGGGCTACACCTTC
>TRBV19|.|.|TRBJ1-1
CASSIQENTEAFF
TGTGCCAGTAGCATACAGGAGAACACTGAAGCTTTCTTT
>TRBV10-1|TRBD2|.|TRBJ2-3
CASSESLAGPAGTDTQYF
TGCGCCAGCAGTGAGTCCTTAGCGGGTCCTGCAGGAACAGATACGCAGTATTTT
>TRBV27|.|.|TRBJ1-5
CASSYQGNSNQPQHF
TGTGCCAGCAGTTACCAGGGGAATAGCAATCAGCCCCAGCATTTT
>TRBV19|TRBD1|.|TRBJ1-2
CASSPGQGANYGYTF
TGTGCCAGTAGCCCAGGACAGGGGGCTAACTATGGCTACACCTTC
>TRBV10-3|.|.|TRBJ1-3
CAISGAGVGNTIYF
TGTGCCATCAGTGGGGCCGGGGTCGGAAACACCATATATTTT
>TRBV19|.|.|TRBJ1-5
CASSIQVRLSQPQHF
TGTGCCAGTAGTATACAGGTCCGGCTGTCTCAGCCCCAGCATTTT
>TRBV11-2|.|once|TRBJ2-1
CASSGDSLSYNEQFF
TGTGCCAGCAGTGGAGATTCCCTCTCCTACAATGAGCAGTTCTTC
>TRBV7-9|.|.|TRBJ1-2
CASSLAVGPMRGGPHGYTF
TGTGCCAGCAGCTTAGCGGTCGGCCCGATGCGGGGAGGTCCCCATGGCTACACCTTC
>TRBV7-2|.|.|TRBJ2-7
CASSLGSSSHSEQYF
TGTGCCAGCAGCCTCGGGTCTTCATCCCACTCCGAGCAGTACTTC
>TRBV6-1|.|.|TRBJ2-7
CASSVSRTVGHEQYF
TGTGCCAGCAGTGTTTCCCGGACAGTTGGGCACGAGCAGTACTTC
>TRBV5-1|.|once|TRBJ1-5
CASSQGSTNQPQHF
TGCGCCAGCAGCCAGGGGAGCACCAATCAGCCCCAGCATTTT
>TRBV6-5|.|.|TRBJ1-2
CASRVGGGGYTF
TGTGCCAGCAGGGTTGGTGGCGGCGGCTACACCTTC
>TRBV7-8|.|few|TRBJ1-6
CASSLSDSLNSPLHF
TGTGCCAGCAGCTTATCCGACAGCCTCAATTCACCCCTCCACTTT
>TRBV19|.|.|TRBJ1-2
CASSILPQSNYGYTF
TGTGCCAGTAGTATTCTCCCGCAGTCTAACTATGGCTACACCTTC
>TRBV29-1|TRBD1|.|TRBJ1-5
CSAFLTGSNQPQHF
TGCAGCGCCTTCCTGACAGGGAGCAATCAGCCCCAGCATTTT
>TRBV10-3|.|.|TRBJ2-3
CAISVGGTDTQYF
TGTGCCATCAGTGTAGGCGGAACAGATACGCAGTATTTT
>TRBV19|TRBD2|few|TRBJ2-7
CASSRTSGSLNEQYF
TGTGCCAGTAGCCGGACTAGCGGGAGTCTCAACGAGCAGTACTTC
>TRBV6-1|.|once|TRBJ2-1
CASSEPETVHNEQFF
TGTGCCAGCAGTGAACCGGAGACCGTCCACAATGAGCAGTTCTTC
>TRBV29-1|.|.|TRBJ1-1
CSVRWWTLEAFF
TGCAGCGTTCGGTGGTGGACTTTGGAAGCTTTCTTT
>TRBV4-2|TRBD2|.|TRBJ2-1
CASSQDPSGGRNEQFF
TGTGCCAGCAGCCAAGATCCATCGGGGGGGCGGAATGAGCAGTTCTTC
>TRBV11-1|.|.|TRBJ1-1
CASSYRESEAFF
TGTGCCAGCAGCTACAGGGAGAGCGAAGCTTTCTTT
>TRBV30|TRBD1|.|TRBJ1-2
CAWSVSFTGVLRGGYTF
TGTGCCTGGAGTGTATCTTTTACAGGGGTCCTCCGGGGTGGCTACACCTTC
>TRBV19|TRBD1|.|TRBJ1-2
CASSIDIAGGGRIYGYTF
TGTGCCAGTAGTATAGATATTGCTGGAGGGGGCAGGATCTATGGCTACACCTTC
>TRBV27|.|.|TRBJ1-2
CASSKRPGDYGYTF
TGTGCCAGCAGCAAACGGCCAGGGGACTATGGCTACACCTTC
>TRBV15|.|.|TRBJ2-1
CATSRGRDGLSYNEQFF
TGTGCCACCAGCAGAGGGAGGGACGGCCTTTCCTACAATGAGCAGTTCTTC
>TRBV9|.|.|TRBJ1-4
CASSTTGKNEKLFF
TGTGCCAGCAGCACAACCGGGAAGAATGAAAAACTGTTTTTT
>TRBV2|.|.|TRBJ1-5
CASKEGRNQPQHF
TGTGCCAGCAAGGAGGGTCGGAATCAGCCCCAGCATTTT
>TRBV6-5|.|.|TRBJ1-1
CASSYSMAGLNTEAFF
TGTGCCAGCAGTTACTCGATGGCGGGGTTGAACACTGAAGCTTTCTTT
>TRBV7-9|TRBD1|.|TRBJ2-7
CASSSGQLAYEQYF
TGTGCCAGCAGCTCGGGACAGTTAGCCTACGAGCAGTACTTC
>TRBV4-2|.|.|TRBJ2-1
CASSQHQSEAEQFF
TGTGCCAGCAGCCAACACCAGAGCGAAGCGGAGCAGTTCTTC
>TRBV5-1|.|.|TRBJ2-3
CASSLVLASARSTDTQYF
TGCGCCAGCAGCCTAGTGCTAGCTAGTGCACGAAGCACAGATACGCAGTATTTT
>TRBV6-5|TRBD2|.|TRBJ2-1
CATLVSSGYNEQFF
TGTGCCACCCTCGTCTCTAGCGGCTACAATGAGCAGTTCTTC
>TRBV14|.|.|TRBJ2-3
CASSSSSYTQYF
TGTGCCAGCAGCTCGTCCTCTTATACGCAGTATTTT
>TRBV4-1|.|.|TRBJ2-7
CASSQDSVDIGYYEQYF
TGCGCCAGCAGCCAAGATAGCGTCGACATAGGTTACTACGAGCAGTACTTC
>TRBV13|.|.|TRBJ2-7
CASSFQGLRVSGEQYF
TGTGCCAGCAGCTTTCAGGGACTCCGGGTATCCGGCGAGCAGTACTTC
>TRBV29-1|.|.|TRBJ1-3
CSVEKGEAGNTIYF
TGCAGCGTTGAAAAGGGGGAAGCTGGAAACACCATATATTTT
>TRBV27|.|.|TRBJ1-4
CASSSGGPNEKLFF
TGTGCCAGCAGTTCGGGGGGGCCTAATGAAAAACTGTTTTTT